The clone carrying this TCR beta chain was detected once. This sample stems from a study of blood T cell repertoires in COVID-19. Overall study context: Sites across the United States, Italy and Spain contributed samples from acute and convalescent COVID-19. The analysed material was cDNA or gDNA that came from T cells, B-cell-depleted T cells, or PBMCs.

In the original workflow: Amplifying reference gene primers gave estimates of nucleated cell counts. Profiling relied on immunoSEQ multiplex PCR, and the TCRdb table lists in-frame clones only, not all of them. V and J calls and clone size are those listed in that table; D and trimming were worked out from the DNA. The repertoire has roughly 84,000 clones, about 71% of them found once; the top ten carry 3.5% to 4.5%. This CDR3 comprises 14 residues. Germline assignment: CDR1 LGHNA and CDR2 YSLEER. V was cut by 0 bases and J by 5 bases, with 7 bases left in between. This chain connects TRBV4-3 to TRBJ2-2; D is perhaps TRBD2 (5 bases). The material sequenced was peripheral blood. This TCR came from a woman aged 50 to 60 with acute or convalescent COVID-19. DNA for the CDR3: TGCGCCAGCAGCCAAGATCGGGGAACCGGGGAGCTGTTTTTT. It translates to CASSQDRGTGELFF.